These 27 T cell receptor beta chains originate from one sample sequenced in a study of CD8 T cells in Susac syndrome. After extraction with the RNeasy kit, 0.5 to 1 ug of the RNA was reverse transcribed using random hexamers. TCRdb analysed the immunoSEQ multiplex PCR reads with MiXCR anew, one entry per CDR3 protein. The table includes under 200,000 distinct CDR3 sequences, about 91% detected once. What was sequenced was CD4+ T cells from PBMCs. All receptors come from a human donor with Susac syndrome.

This chain uses TRBV20-1 with TRBJ2-5; unclear D gene. Germline V lookup: CDR1 DFQATT, CDR2 SNEGSKA (reference sequence). Trimming pared 3 bases from V and 1 base from J, leaving 12 bases between. CDR3 length equals 14 residues. The CDR3 region has the DNA TGCAGTGCTAGCCTGCAGACTCTCCAAGAGACCCAGTACTTC. It specifies CSASLQTLQETQYF.

J is TRBJ2-2 and V is TRBV7-8; 8 positions agree with TRBD2. V was pared by 7 bases and J by 4 bases, with 11 bases of the junction left unmatched. Germline CDR1 reads SGHVS; CDR2 reads FQNEAQ. The CDR3 loop spans 16 amino acids. This CDR3 reads CASTQVGGGFTGELFF. The CDR3, as DNA: TGTGCCAGCACCCAGGTTGGCGGGGGGTTCACCGGGGAGCTGTTTTTT.

The chain links TRBV25-1 to TRBJ1-1; 9 bases are shared with TRBD1. Trimming removed 3 bases from V and 7 bases from J; junction bases left unmatched: 6. Germline CDR1 reads MGHDK; CDR2 reads SYGVNS. The CDR3 extends over 14 amino acids. The CDR3 bases are TGTGCCAGCAGTGAGACAGGGGGTTATAATGAAGCTTTCTTT. Translating gives CASSETGGYNEAFF.

This clonotype occurred a few times. The chain combines TRBV5-1 with TRBJ2-7; TRBD2 agrees at 13 bases. CDR1 is SGHRS and CDR2 is YFSETQ in the germline V gene. The CDR3 has 17 residues. Trimming removed 0 bases from V and 2 bases from J; junction bases left unmatched: 5. The CDR3 sequence is CASSLGTSGRSTYEQYF. As DNA, the CDR3 is TGCGCCAGCAGCTTGGGGACTAGCGGGAGATCGACCTACGAGCAGTACTTC.

V usage is TRBV5-4 and J usage is TRBJ1-1; tentatively, D is TRBD1 (5 bases). The V gene's germline CDR1 is SGHNT and CDR2 YYREEE (reference sequence). Deletions cut 2 bases from V and 8 bases from J, with 13 bases between. The CDR3 length is 13 residues. CDR3 bases: TGTGCCAGCAGCTTCATAATGGGGGAGGAAGCTTTCTTT. Translation: CASSFIMGEEAFF.

This clonotype was observed a few times. V and J are TRBV18 and TRBJ2-3, with D possibly called TRBD1 or TRBD2 (5 bases each). V lost 3 bases, J lost 9 bases, and 13 bases lay in between. Germline CDR1 reads KGHSH; CDR2 reads LQKENI. The CDR3 extends over 13 amino acids. The CDR3, as DNA: TGTGCCAGCTCACCTCCAGGAGAGGGGACGCAGTATTTT. Protein product: CASSPPGEGTQYF.

This chain uses TRBV20-1 with TRBJ2-3; 9 nucleotides match TRBD1. This CDR3 region has 16 residues. V lost 0 bases and J lost 3; bases outside the gene matches: 7. The germline V gene has CDR1 DFQATT and CDR2 SNEGSKA (reference sequence). This CDR3 reads CSARDPGTGRTDTQYF. The CDR3 DNA is TGCAGTGCTAGAGATCCAGGGACAGGGAGGACAGATACGCAGTATTTT.

V is TRBV5-4 and J is TRBJ2-1; D remains ambiguous. V lost 0 bases and J lost 9, with 19 bases in between. The V gene's germline CDR1 is SGHNT and CDR2 YYREEE (reference sequence). This CDR3 contains 16 residues. The CDR3 region has the DNA TGTGCCAGCAGCTTGGATTTTGCGCAGTCAGGTGGTGAGCAGTTCTTC. Residues: CASSLDFAQSGGEQFF. The whole variable domain, remainder taken from reference TRBV5-4 and TRBJ2-1, is ETGVTQSPTHLIKTRGQQVTLRCSSQSGHNTVSWYQQALGQGPQFIFQYYREEENGRGNFPPRFSGLQFPNYSSELNVNALELDDSALYLCASSLDFAQSGGEQFFGPGTRLTVL.

The rearrangement joins TRBV30 to TRBJ2-1; D unresolved. The length of the CDR3 is 11 residues. The germline V gene has CDR1 GTSNPN and CDR2 SVGIG (reference sequence). Trimming removed 0 bases from V and 9 bases from J, with 6 bases in between. The CDR3, as DNA: TGTGCCTGGAGTGTACTTGGTGAGCAGTTCTTC. Protein product: CAWSVLGEQFF.

The V and J genes are TRBV5-1 and TRBJ1-1; 7 bases agree with TRBD1. After removal of 4 bases from V and 2 bases from J, the junction contained 8 bases not matched to a gene. The CDR3 length is 15 residues. Germline values: CDR1 SGHRS, CDR2 YFSETQ. The CDR3 DNA reads TGCGCCAGCAGCCTGCGACAGGGACTAAACACTGAAGCTTTCTTT. It translates to CASSLRQGLNTEAFF.

This rearrangement joins TRBV20-1 to TRBJ2-2, with D uncertain. This CDR3 comprises 13 residues. Germline V gene lookup returns CDR1 DFQATT and CDR2 SNEGSKA (reference sequence). V lost 7 bases, J lost 0 bases, and 9 bases lay in between. The CDR3 spells CSVRSSNTGELFF. As DNA, the CDR3 is TGCAGTGTTAGGAGTTCGAACACCGGGGAGCTGTTTTTT.

V and J are TRBV28 and TRBJ2-1; D is undetermined. V was cut by 5 bases and J by 6 bases, with 14 bases left in between. Germline-derived CDR1 and CDR2 are MDHEN and SYDVKM. The CDR3 is 14 amino acids. The CDR3 DNA sequence: TGTGCCAGCAGTAGGATACTGCTAAGCAATGAGCAGTTCTTC. Its protein product is CASSRILLSNEQFF. Based on the CDR3 plus reference TRBV28 and TRBJ2-1, the full variable domain is DVKVTQSSRYLVKRTGEKVFLECVQDMDHENMFWYRQDPGLGLRLIYFSYDVKMKEKGDIPEGYSVSREKKERFSLILESASTNQTSMYLCASSRILLSNEQFFGPGTRLTVL.

The chain has TRBV27 and TRBJ1-4, with D perhaps TRBD1 (6 bases). Germline assignment: CDR1 MNHEY and CDR2 SMNVEV (reference sequence). The CDR3 extends over 14 amino acids. Deletions cut 3 bases from V and 9 bases from J, with 14 bases between. This CDR3 is CASSLGVGTKKLFF. The CDR3 nucleotides are TGTGCCAGCAGTTTGGGGGTCGGGACAAAAAAACTGTTTTTT.

The chain has TRBV6-1 and TRBJ1-2; no clear D gene. The CDR3 has 14 residues. The germline V gene encodes CDR1 MNHNS and CDR2 SASEGT. V gave up 0 bases and J gave up 10 bases, with 15 bases separating them. The chain's CDR3 is CASSEAGLGRDYTF. The CDR3 bases are TGTGCCAGCAGTGAAGCGGGATTGGGCAGAGACTACACCTTC.

CDR3: CANSAAKRRTNTGELFF. The CDR3 bases are TGTGCCAACTCAGCCGCGAAACGACGGACGAACACCGGGGAGCTGTTTTTT. The chain links TRBV27 to TRBJ2-2; D is uncertain. Germline V gene lookup returns CDR1 MNHEY and CDR2 SMNVEV (reference sequence). The V gene lost 10 bases and the J gene lost 0 bases, with 21 bases spanning the gap. The CDR3 is made up of 17 amino acids.

In its sample, this clonotype was seen once. The chain links TRBV19 to TRBJ1-6, with D hard to call. The CDR3 sequence is 14 residues long. Trimming pared 10 bases from V and 0 bases from J, leaving 10 bases between. Germline lookup yields CDR1 LNHDA and CDR2 SQIVND (reference sequence). The CDR3 spells CATQASSYNSPLHF. In DNA, the CDR3 is TGTGCCACCCAAGCGAGCTCCTATAATTCACCCCTCCACTTT.

This clonotype appeared a single time. The rearrangement links TRBV5-1 to TRBJ1-3; no clear D gene. This CDR3 spans 16 amino acids. The V and J ends lost 0 bases and 9 bases respectively, with 19 bases between them. Germline V gene sequence: CDR1 SGHRS, CDR2 YFSETQ. For the CDR3, the DNA is TGCGCCAGCAGCTTGGAGATAGGGTCTGGTGGGAGCACCATATATTTT. Translated: CASSLEIGSGGSTIYF.

The chain recombines TRBV6-6 with TRBJ1-1, with D unclear. This CDR3 contains 13 residues. V lost 0 bases and J 8 bases, leaving 10 bases between the germline ends. Germline V gene sequence: CDR1 MNHNY, CDR2 SVGAGI (reference sequence). Written as DNA, the CDR3 is TGTGCCAGCAGTTACTCGTTGTCCCTAGAAGCTTTCTTT. Protein: CASSYSLSLEAFF.

V gene TRBV29-1 combines with J gene TRBJ1-1; D is ambiguous. V lost 2 bases to trimming and J lost 6 bases, with 19 bases between them. Germline V gives CDR1 SQVTM, CDR2 ANQGSEA. This CDR3 is 15 amino acids long. CDR3 in DNA: TGCAGCGTTGAAAAGTTCTTTGCAGTTGGGTCTGAAGCTTTCTTT. Translating gives CSVEKFFAVGSEAFF.

The V call is TRBV7-9, the J call TRBJ1-3, with a weak D call TRBD1 (5 bases). V lost 2 bases and J 0 bases, leaving 8 bases between the germline ends. This CDR3 is built from 15 residues. Germline assignment: CDR1 SEHNR and CDR2 FQNEAQ (reference sequence). The CDR3 reads CASSLSGDSGNTIYF. CDR3 DNA: TGTGCCAGCAGCTTATCGGGGGACTCTGGAAACACCATATATTTT.

This clonotype is a singleton in its sample. The rearrangement joins TRBV4-1 to TRBJ2-7, with D tentatively TRBD1 or TRBD2 (5 bases each). The V end was cut by 0 bases, the J end by 1 base, with 13 bases between. Germline values: CDR1 MGHRA, CDR2 YSYEKL. CDR3 size: 16 residues. CDR3 coding DNA: TGCGCCAGCAGCCAAGAAGGGACCCCTGATTCCTACGAGCAGTACTTC. Translation gives CASSQEGTPDSYEQYF.

This sequence joins TRBV6-9 and TRBJ1-2; D is possibly TRBD1 (6 bases). Trimming removed 2 bases from V and 3 bases from J, with 13 bases in between. Germline V lookup: CDR1 MNHGY, CDR2 SVAAGI. The CDR3 runs to 15 residues. The CDR3 DNA reads TGTGCCAGCAGTTATCGAGGAAACAGGGACTATGGCTACACCTTC. Its protein product is CASSYRGNRDYGYTF.

On this clonotype itself: The junction departs from the called germline gene at one end, perhaps through a read error. The chain links TRBV3-1 to TRBJ2-7, with D unclear. This CDR3 is built from 11 residues. CDR1 LGHDT and CDR2 YNNKEL come from the germline V gene (reference sequence). CDR3 nucleotide sequence: TGTGCCAGCGGACGGGCCGAATCATTTAACTTC. It encodes CASGRAESFNF.

The rearrangement joins TRBV25-1 to TRBJ2-7; no definite D call. Germline V gives CDR1 MGHDK, CDR2 SYGVNS. Trimming removed 5 bases at V and 1 base at J, with 9 bases between. CDR3 length: 13 residues. Here the CDR3 DNA reads TGTGCCAGCAGTCGTGAGATTTCCTACGAGCAGTACTTC. This codes for CASSREISYEQYF.

The chain joins TRBV9 to TRBJ2-1; 10 bases agree with TRBD1. This CDR3 contains 14 residues. Trimming took 4 bases from V and 15 from J; bases not matched to a gene: 13. The V gene's germline CDR1 is SGDLS and CDR2 YYNGEE. CDR3 in DNA: TGTGCCAGCAGCCCGGGACAGGGGTGGGGGCGTGGGTTCTTC. Amino acid sequence: CASSPGQGWGRGFF.

The V gene is TRBV30, the J gene TRBJ1-6; no clear D. V was cut by 0 bases and J by 10 bases, with 10 bases left in between. Germline values: CDR1 GTSNPN, CDR2 SVGIG (reference sequence). This CDR3 contains 13 residues. The CDR3 loop is CAWSVPGSSPLHF. Here the CDR3 DNA reads TGTGCCTGGAGTGTGCCCGGGTCCTCACCCCTCCACTTT.

V is TRBV6-1 and J is TRBJ1-1; D is unclear. This CDR3 has 13 residues. CDR1 is MNHNS, CDR2 SASEGT, per germline. Trimming shortened V by 5 bases and J by 0 bases, and 7 bases separated the two germline ends. The CDR3 protein is CASSWEMNTEAFF. The CDR3 region has the DNA TGTGCCAGCAGTTGGGAAATGAACACTGAAGCTTTCTTT.